One and the same sample provided the 8 T cell receptor beta chains below, sequenced in a study of regulatory T cells in long-lasting Graves disease. Time point in this sample: persistent/refractory GD, antithyroid drugs over 5 years with positive TRAb. PBMC-derived RNA was used for the TCR library. Relying on iRepertoire HTBI primers and Arm-PCR of CDR3 regions, the team built TCR beta libraries. TCRdb itself ran the multiplex PCR reads through MiXCR, one entry per CDR3 protein. The table has 430,000 or so distinct CDR3 sequences, 21% seen once. This material consisted of peripheral blood mononuclear cells (PBMCs), taken when the disease was refractory, from a patient treated with antithyroid drugs. Every receptor here comes from a female donor with Graves disease.

Many counts were recorded for this clonotype. The chain is built from TRBV27 and TRBJ2-5; no definite D call. Deletions cut 5 bases from V and 5 bases from J, with 15 bases between. This CDR3 comprises 14 residues. Germline CDR1 is MNHEY and CDR2 is SMNVEV (reference sequence). The CDR3 coding sequence is TGTGCCAGCAGTCCCACGGCCTCCGGGGAGACCCAGTACTTC. Translated, it gives CASSPTASGETQYF.

This clonotype was observed at least ten times. The chain carries TRBV7-8 and TRBJ2-7, with no clear D. In germline, CDR1 is SGHVS, CDR2 FQNEAQ. Between the trimmed V and J ends, which lost 4 bases and 1 base, there was a span of 17 bases. This CDR3 contains 16 residues. The CDR3: CASSSLTALGSYEQYF. The CDR3 DNA is TGTGCCAGCAGCTCTCTTACAGCGCTTGGATCCTACGAGCAGTACTTC.

This clonotype was detected ten times or more. The genes are TRBV30 and TRBJ1-6; D perhaps matches TRBD1 (6 bases). The CDR3 has 17 residues. Trimming stripped 0 bases from V and 11 bases from J, with 23 bases between. The germline V gene encodes CDR1 GTSNPN and CDR2 SVGIG (reference sequence). CDR3 amino acids: CAWSVLGYSGTRPPLHF. DNA of the CDR3: TGTGCCTGGAGTGTACTTGGGTATTCCGGGACAAGGCCACCCCTCCACTTT.

In the case of this clonotype: The missing conserved phenylalanine or tryptophan at the end of this CDR3 makes a read error likely. The V gene is TRBV3-1, the J gene TRBJ2-1; 10 nucleotides align to TRBD2. V trimming: 0 bases; J trimming: 8 bases; junction bases outside the gene matches: 1. This CDR3 is 14 amino acids long. The germline CDR1 and CDR2 sequences are LGHDT and YNNKEL (reference sequence). The CDR3 sequence: CASSQESGRDEQFL. DNA for the CDR3: TGTGCCAGCAGCCAAGAGAGCGGGAGGGATGAGCAGTTCCTC.

The J gene is TRBJ2-1, the V gene TRBV11-2; possibly TRBD1 or TRBD2 for D (5 bases each). The germline V and J ends were trimmed by 5 bases and 6 bases, with 14 bases remaining between them. Per the germline V gene, CDR1 is SGHAT and CDR2 is FQNNGV. The CDR3 has 14 amino acids. The CDR3 region has the DNA TGTGCCAGCAGCCCCAGCCGGGACCTCAATGAGCAGTTCTTC. Translating it yields CASSPSRDLNEQFF.

This clonotype was seen a few times. The chain carries TRBV5-1 and TRBJ2-2, with D unclear. Trimming removed 0 bases at V and 7 bases at J, with 7 bases between. Germline loops: CDR1 SGHRS, CDR2 YFSETQ. The CDR3 sequence is 13 residues long. As DNA, the CDR3 is TGCGCCAGCAGCTTGGAGGGCGACGGGGAGCTGTTTTTT. Protein: CASSLEGDGELFF. Drawing the rest from reference TRBV5-1 and TRBJ2-2, the complete variable domain is KAGVTQTPRYLIKTRGQQVTLSCSPISGHRSVSWYQQTPGQGLQFLFEYFSETQRNKGNFPGRFSGRQFSNSRSEMNVSTLELGDSALYLCASSLEGDGELFFGEGSRLTVL.

In regard to this clonotype: A much larger clone is a single base away; this may be a read error. The conserved phenylalanine or tryptophan normally closing the CDR3 is absent here, so this likely arose from a read error. J is TRBJ2-2 and V is TRBV28; D may be TRBD2 (5 bases). V was trimmed by 5 bases and J by 6 bases, leaving 19 bases between them. Germline CDR1 and CDR2: MDHEN and SYDVKM. The CDR3 is made up of 16 amino acids. The chain's CDR3 is CASSPTRPGYAGELFS. The CDR3 DNA follows: TGTGCCAGCAGTCCCACCAGACCGGGATACGCCGGGGAGCTGTTTTCT.

This clonotype was seen ten or more times. V usage is TRBV28 and J usage is TRBJ1-6; D perhaps matches TRBD1 (6 bases). The CDR3 is 14 amino acids. Germline V gene data show CDR1 as MDHEN and CDR2 as SYDVKM. The germline V and J ends were trimmed by 7 bases and 10 bases, with 17 bases remaining between them. The CDR3, as DNA: TGTGCCAGCACCTGGGGGGCGGGGGGGTCACCCCTCCACTTT. Encoded protein: CASTWGAGGSPLHF. Complete variable domain (other parts from reference TRBV28 and TRBJ1-6): DVKVTQSSRYLVKRTGEKVFLECVQDMDHENMFWYRQDPGLGLRLIYFSYDVKMKEKGDIPEGYSVSREKKERFSLILESASTNQTSMYLCASTWGAGGSPLHFGNGTRLTVT.